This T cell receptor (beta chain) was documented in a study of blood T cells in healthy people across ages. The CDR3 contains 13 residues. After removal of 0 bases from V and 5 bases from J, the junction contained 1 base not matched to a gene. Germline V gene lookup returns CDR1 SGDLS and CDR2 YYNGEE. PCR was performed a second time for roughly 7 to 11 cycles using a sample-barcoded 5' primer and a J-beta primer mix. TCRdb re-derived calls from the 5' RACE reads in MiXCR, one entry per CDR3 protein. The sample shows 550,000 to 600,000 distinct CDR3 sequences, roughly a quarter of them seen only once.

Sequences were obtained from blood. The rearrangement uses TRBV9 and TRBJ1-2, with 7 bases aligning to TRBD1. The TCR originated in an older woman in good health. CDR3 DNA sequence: TGTGCCAGCAGCGTAGAGGGGGCTTATGGCTACACCTTC. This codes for CASSVEGAYGYTF.